This T cell receptor beta chain was sequenced in a study of cytomegalovirus exposure and HLA in healthy donors. Study results and caveats: In an earlier analysis, in some 500 donors, most V segments appeared productive either ~87% or ~30% of the time. Donors belonging to an Asian-associated ancestry cluster reportedly showed fewer N-insertions in productive TCRs than the roughly 700-donor mean, according to what a later analysis found. Upon later analysis, TCR association rates were observed to vary by HLA locus, being highest for DRB1 and lowest for HLA-C.

Trimming removed 6 bases from V and 4 bases from J, with 16 bases in between. This CDR3 comprises 15 residues. Germline CDR1 and CDR2: MDHEN and SYDVKM. Regarding this clone: As yet, its antigen is unknown.

The PCR employed 60 Vbeta primers together with 13 Jbeta primers. The repertoire was sequenced with immunoSEQ multiplex PCR; TCRdb's copy has only in-frame clones and lacks some. The table lists over 150,000 clones, around 80% of them singletons. This clonotype was obtained from a middle-aged man in good health and CMV-seronegative. Sequencing input: PBMCs. The chain combines TRBV28 with TRBJ1-3; TRBD1 is a possible D gene (5 bases). The CDR3 loop reads CASRISGQTGNTIYF. CDR3 sequence (DNA): TGTGCCAGCAGAATATCAGGACAAACAGGAAACACCATATATTTT. The full variable domain, completed using reference TRBV28 and TRBJ1-3, is DVKVTQSSRYLVKRTGEKVFLECVQDMDHENMFWYRQDPGLGLRLIYFSYDVKMKEKGDIPEGYSVSREKKERFSLILESASTNQTSMYLCASRISGQTGNTIYFGEGSWLTVV.